The present TCR beta chain was sequenced within a study of T cell changes during pregnancy in multiple sclerosis. There are 14 residues in the CDR3. CDR1 is SGHTA, CDR2 FQGNSA, per germline. Trimming shortened V by 7 bases and J by 5 bases, and 18 bases separated the two germline ends. Profiling relied on immunoSEQ multiplex PCR, and the TCRdb table lists in-frame clones only, not all of them. The sample contains 40,000 to 60,000 clones, roughly 92% of which appear only once. The chain joins TRBV7-2 to TRBJ2-7, with D perhaps TRBD2 (5 bases). The sample was peripheral blood, taken after pregnancy. The sequence was obtained from a female donor with multiple sclerosis, enrolled in a pregnancy study. The DNA of the CDR3 is TGTGCCAGCACAACCTCACTAGACTCAAACGAGCAGTACTTC. Translated: CASTTSLDSNEQYF.